The rows below give T cell receptor beta chains drawn from one sample of a study of PD-1 blockade in classical Hodgkin lymphoma. The assay was immunoSEQ multiplex PCR, and TCRdb's table has in-frame clones only and misses some. Among fewer than 15,000 clones listed, 85% to 90% were seen once. Specimen: peripheral blood mononuclear cells (PBMCs), collected at baseline. These receptors were taken from a human donor with classical Hodgkin lymphoma. CDR3s include the opening cysteine and the closing phenylalanine or tryptophan. The D gene is left open where the match is weak. Only some rows state a clone size, as once, few, many or a class for expanded clones.

J gene: TRBJ2-1
V gene: TRBV30
D gene: TRBD2
clone size: .
CDR3 protein: CAWDHGRGNEQFF
CDR3 DNA: TGTGCCTGGGACCACGGGAGGGGTAATGAGCAGTTCTTC

J gene: TRBJ2-1
V gene: TRBV10-1
D gene: .
clone size: .
CDR3 protein: CASSEDLAWNEQFF
CDR3 DNA: TGCGCCAGCAGTGAGGATCTAGCCTGGAATGAGCAGTTCTTC

J gene: TRBJ2-7
V gene: TRBV9
D gene: .
clone size: .
CDR3 protein: CASSVTETYEQYF
CDR3 DNA: TGTGCCAGCAGCGTAACAGAGACGTACGAGCAGTACTTC

J gene: TRBJ1-3
V gene: TRBV6-1
D gene: .
clone size: .
CDR3 protein: CASSEGGYGNTIYF
CDR3 DNA: TGTGCCAGCAGTGAAGGAGGATATGGAAACACCATATATTTT

J gene: TRBJ2-1
V gene: TRBV11-2
D gene: TRBD2
clone size: .
CDR3 protein: CASNLAGGGDEQFF
CDR3 DNA: TGTGCCAGCAACTTAGCGGGAGGAGGCGATGAGCAGTTCTTC

J gene: TRBJ2-5
V gene: TRBV28
D gene: TRBD1
clone size: .
CDR3 protein: CASSPRQGAETQYF
CDR3 DNA: TGTGCCAGCAGCCCAAGACAGGGGGCAGAGACCCAGTACTTC

J gene: TRBJ2-1
V gene: TRBV4-2
D gene: TRBD1
clone size: medium-sized
CDR3 protein: CASSPTGTGGQNEQFF
CDR3 DNA: TGTGCCAGCAGCCCAACCGGGACAGGGGGGCAAAATGAGCAGTTCTTC

J gene: TRBJ1-1
V gene: TRBV7-3
D gene: .
clone size: .
CDR3 protein: CASSLNTGLGTEAFF
CDR3 DNA: TGTGCCAGCAGCCTAAATACAGGCTTAGGCACTGAAGCTTTCTTT

J gene: TRBJ1-1
V gene: TRBV30
D gene: .
clone size: .
CDR3 protein: CAWSVLQLNTEAFF
CDR3 DNA: TGTGCCTGGAGTGTACTACAGCTAAACACTGAAGCTTTCTTT

J gene: TRBJ2-5
V gene: TRBV18
D gene: .
clone size: .
CDR3 protein: CASSLQETQYF
CDR3 DNA: TGTGCCAGCTCACTCCAAGAGACCCAGTACTTC

J gene: TRBJ1-1
V gene: TRBV5-4
D gene: .
clone size: .
CDR3 protein: CASSRDGNTEAFF
CDR3 DNA: TGTGCCAGCAGCCGGGATGGGAACACTGAAGCTTTCTTT

J gene: TRBJ1-1
V gene: TRBV9
D gene: .
clone size: few
CDR3 protein: CASSVSGRLGTEAFF
CDR3 DNA: TGTGCCAGCAGCGTGTCCGGCCGGTTGGGGACTGAAGCTTTCTTT

J gene: TRBJ1-2
V gene: TRBV6-1
D gene: .
clone size: .
CDR3 protein: CASSQWLAYGYTF
CDR3 DNA: TGTGCCAGCAGCCAATGGTTAGCATATGGCTACACCTTC

J gene: TRBJ1-1
V gene: TRBV28
D gene: .
clone size: .
CDR3 protein: CASSSPTGLAFF
CDR3 DNA: TGTGCCAGCAGTTCCCCAACCGGGCTTGCTTTCTTT

J gene: TRBJ2-3
V gene: TRBV2
D gene: .
clone size: .
CDR3 protein: CAGSYTASTDTQYF
CDR3 DNA: TGTGCCGGCAGTTATACTGCTTCCACAGATACGCAGTATTTT

J gene: TRBJ2-2
V gene: TRBV11-3
D gene: .
clone size: few
CDR3 protein: CASSRSGDTGELFF
CDR3 DNA: TGTGCCAGCTCCCGGTCCGGGGACACCGGGGAGCTGTTTTTT

J gene: TRBJ2-7
V gene: TRBV10-3
D gene: .
clone size: .
CDR3 protein: CATTVQGNAYEQYF
CDR3 DNA: TGTGCCACCACGGTACAGGGAAATGCCTACGAGCAGTACTTC

J gene: TRBJ2-5
V gene: TRBV6-1
D gene: .
clone size: .
CDR3 protein: CASSEAREGTFQETQYF
CDR3 DNA: TGTGCCAGCAGTGAAGCGCGGGAAGGGACCTTTCAAGAGACCCAGTACTTC

J gene: TRBJ2-2
V gene: TRBV6-5
D gene: TRBD1
clone size: .
CDR3 protein: CASKGQAIPHGELFF
CDR3 DNA: TGTGCCAGCAAGGGACAGGCCATACCCCACGGGGAGCTGTTTTTT

J gene: TRBJ1-2
V gene: TRBV4-2
D gene: .
clone size: .
CDR3 protein: CASSQGQGRDGYTF
CDR3 DNA: TGTGCCAGCAGCCAAGGGCAGGGGAGGGATGGCTACACCTTC

J gene: TRBJ1-1
V gene: TRBV2
D gene: TRBD1
clone size: .
CDR3 protein: CASRGDSMNTEAFF
CDR3 DNA: TGTGCCAGCAGGGGGGACAGTATGAACACTGAAGCTTTCTTT

J gene: TRBJ2-1
V gene: TRBV5-4
D gene: TRBD2
clone size: .
CDR3 protein: CASSPKRLADYNEQFF
CDR3 DNA: TGTGCCAGCAGCCCGAAACGACTAGCGGACTACAATGAGCAGTTCTTC

J gene: TRBJ1-3
V gene: TRBV6-5
D gene: TRBD1
clone size: .
CDR3 protein: CASSQQGAAGNTIYF
CDR3 DNA: TGTGCCAGCAGTCAACAGGGGGCGGCTGGAAACACCATATATTTT

J gene: TRBJ2-1
V gene: TRBV21-1
D gene: .
clone size: .
CDR3 protein: CASSKPSESSYNEQFF
CDR3 DNA: TGTGCCAGCAGCAAACCGAGCGAGAGCTCCTACAATGAGCAGTTCTTC

J gene: TRBJ1-2
V gene: TRBV30
D gene: TRBD1
clone size: .
CDR3 protein: CAWRSTGLGSGYTF
CDR3 DNA: TGTGCCTGGAGATCGACAGGGTTAGGCTCTGGCTACACCTTC

J gene: TRBJ1-2
V gene: TRBV27
D gene: .
clone size: .
CDR3 protein: CARSLRGGGGANYGYTF
CDR3 DNA: TGTGCCCGCAGTTTACGGGGCGGGGGGGGTGCTAACTATGGCTACACCTTC

J gene: TRBJ1-1
V gene: TRBV18
D gene: .
clone size: .
CDR3 protein: CASSLQSNTEAFF
CDR3 DNA: TGTGCCAGCTCCCTACAGAGTAACACTGAAGCTTTCTTT

J gene: TRBJ1-4
V gene: TRBV10-2
D gene: TRBD1
clone size: .
CDR3 protein: CASSESNPQGYRKLFF
CDR3 DNA: TGCGCCAGCAGTGAGTCGAATCCACAGGGGTATCGAAAACTGTTTTTT

J gene: TRBJ2-5
V gene: TRBV18
D gene: .
clone size: .
CDR3 protein: CASSPRGGAEETQYF
CDR3 DNA: TGTGCCAGCTCACCACGGGGGGGGGCCGAGGAGACCCAGTACTTC

J gene: TRBJ2-5
V gene: TRBV7-9
D gene: TRBD2
clone size: .
CDR3 protein: CASSSTSGEGKTQYF
CDR3 DNA: TGTGCCAGCAGCTCCACTAGCGGGGAGGGAAAGACCCAGTACTTC

J gene: TRBJ2-5
V gene: TRBV5-1
D gene: TRBD2
clone size: once
CDR3 protein: CASSTLPSSGMVQETQYF
CDR3 DNA: TGCGCCAGCAGCACCCTCCCCTCTAGCGGGATGGTTCAAGAGACCCAGTACTTC

J gene: TRBJ2-5
V gene: TRBV5-4
D gene: .
clone size: .
CDR3 protein: CASSVQGGPQETQYF
CDR3 DNA: TGTGCCAGCAGTGTACAGGGAGGGCCGCAAGAGACCCAGTACTTC

J gene: TRBJ1-6
V gene: TRBV9
D gene: TRBD1
clone size: .
CDR3 protein: CASSGQGANSPLHF
CDR3 DNA: TGTGCCAGCAGCGGACAGGGTGCCAATTCACCCCTCCACTTT

J gene: TRBJ2-2
V gene: TRBV11-3
D gene: .
clone size: .
CDR3 protein: CASSLVFGGTGELFF
CDR3 DNA: TGTGCCAGCAGCTTAGTCTTCGGGGGTACCGGGGAGCTGTTTTTT

J gene: TRBJ2-7
V gene: TRBV27
D gene: TRBD1
clone size: .
CDR3 protein: CASSSGQGRAYEQYF
CDR3 DNA: TGTGCCAGCAGTTCGGGACAGGGAAGGGCCTACGAGCAGTACTTC

J gene: TRBJ2-7
V gene: TRBV7-9
D gene: .
clone size: .
CDR3 protein: CASSLVQVHEQYF
CDR3 DNA: TGTGCCAGCAGCTTAGTTCAGGTCCACGAGCAGTACTTC

J gene: TRBJ2-5
V gene: TRBV7-9
D gene: .
clone size: .
CDR3 protein: CASSLVSRGETQYF
CDR3 DNA: TGTGCCAGCAGCTTAGTCTCCAGAGGGGAGACCCAGTACTTC

J gene: TRBJ1-2
V gene: TRBV14
D gene: TRBD1
clone size: .
CDR3 protein: CASSHRDRGYGYTF
CDR3 DNA: TGTGCCAGCAGCCACCGGGACAGGGGTTATGGCTACACCTTC

J gene: TRBJ2-7
V gene: TRBV27
D gene: .
clone size: few
CDR3 protein: CASSLSKGGGSYEQYF
CDR3 DNA: TGTGCCAGCAGTTTATCGAAGGGGGGGGGCTCCTACGAGCAGTACTTC

J gene: TRBJ1-4
V gene: TRBV10-3
D gene: .
clone size: .
CDR3 protein: CAIREGGTGSGEKLFF
CDR3 DNA: TGTGCCATCAGGGAGGGGGGTACCGGGTCTGGTGAAAAACTGTTTTTT

J gene: TRBJ2-1
V gene: TRBV5-1
D gene: .
clone size: .
CDR3 protein: CASSFLLSYNEQFF
CDR3 DNA: TGCGCCAGCAGCTTTTTACTCTCCTACAATGAGCAGTTCTTC

J gene: TRBJ2-7
V gene: TRBV10-2
D gene: .
clone size: once
CDR3 protein: CASSVDSYYEQYF
CDR3 DNA: TGCGCCAGCAGTGTCGACAGTTACTACGAGCAGTACTTC

J gene: TRBJ1-3
V gene: TRBV2
D gene: TRBD1
clone size: .
CDR3 protein: CASSRQGGGNTIYF
CDR3 DNA: TGTGCCAGCAGTCGACAGGGCGGTGGAAACACCATATATTTT

J gene: TRBJ1-2
V gene: TRBV6-5
D gene: .
clone size: few
CDR3 protein: CASRTPGQYGYTF
CDR3 DNA: TGTGCCAGCAGGACTCCTGGACAGTATGGCTACACCTTC

J gene: TRBJ1-1
V gene: TRBV6-1
D gene: .
clone size: .
CDR3 protein: CASTGRGGGRTEAFF
CDR3 DNA: TGTGCCAGCACTGGCCGGGGGGGAGGGAGGACTGAAGCTTTCTTT

J gene: TRBJ2-7
V gene: TRBV6-5
D gene: TRBD1
clone size: .
CDR3 protein: CASSLTGVEQYF
CDR3 DNA: TGTGCCAGCAGCCTTACAGGGGTCGAGCAGTACTTC

J gene: TRBJ1-6
V gene: TRBV7-2
D gene: TRBD1
clone size: .
CDR3 protein: CASSGRQGGYSPLHF
CDR3 DNA: TGTGCCAGCAGCGGCCGACAGGGGGGATATTCACCCCTCCACTTT

J gene: TRBJ1-3
V gene: TRBV6-5
D gene: TRBD1
clone size: .
CDR3 protein: CASRQGATGNTIYF
CDR3 DNA: TGTGCCAGCAGACAGGGGGCAACGGGAAACACCATATATTTT

J gene: TRBJ2-1
V gene: TRBV7-9
D gene: .
clone size: .
CDR3 protein: CASSYLYNEQFF
CDR3 DNA: TGTGCCAGCAGCTACCTCTACAATGAGCAGTTCTTC

J gene: TRBJ2-1
V gene: TRBV12-5
D gene: TRBD2
clone size: .
CDR3 protein: CASGLVLGLDFNEQFF
CDR3 DNA: TGTGCTAGTGGTTTGGTACTCGGACTAGATTTCAATGAGCAGTTCTTC

J gene: TRBJ2-3
V gene: TRBV6-6
D gene: .
clone size: once
CDR3 protein: CASGRGDNTDTQYF
CDR3 DNA: TGTGCCAGCGGCAGGGGCGATAACACAGATACGCAGTATTTT

J gene: TRBJ2-7
V gene: TRBV7-8
D gene: .
clone size: .
CDR3 protein: CASTPSRDIGYEQYF
CDR3 DNA: TGTGCCAGCACCCCATCCCGGGACATTGGCTACGAGCAGTACTTC

J gene: TRBJ2-1
V gene: TRBV5-1
D gene: TRBD2
clone size: .
CDR3 protein: CASSLEAPGGTNEQFF
CDR3 DNA: TGCGCCAGCAGCTTGGAGGCGCCGGGGGGAACCAATGAGCAGTTCTTC

J gene: TRBJ2-2
V gene: TRBV2
D gene: .
clone size: .
CDR3 protein: CASSEEDPSHAGELFF
CDR3 DNA: TGTGCCAGCAGTGAAGAGGACCCTAGTCATGCCGGGGAGCTGTTTTTT

J gene: TRBJ2-2
V gene: TRBV11-2
D gene: TRBD2
clone size: .
CDR3 protein: CASRTSGRSPSTGELFF
CDR3 DNA: TGTGCCAGTCGGACTAGCGGGAGGTCCCCGAGCACCGGGGAGCTGTTTTTT

J gene: TRBJ1-1
V gene: TRBV18
D gene: .
clone size: .
CDR3 protein: CASSPGSHAEAFF
CDR3 DNA: TGTGCCAGCTCACCCGGCTCCCACGCTGAAGCTTTCTTT

J gene: TRBJ1-1
V gene: TRBV7-9
D gene: TRBD1
clone size: .
CDR3 protein: CASGGTGIQNTEAFF
CDR3 DNA: TGTGCCAGCGGGGGGACAGGAATTCAAAACACTGAAGCTTTCTTT

J gene: TRBJ1-1
V gene: TRBV15
D gene: .
clone size: once
CDR3 protein: CATSRRYSNRDPNTEAFF
CDR3 DNA: TGTGCCACCAGCAGACGATATTCTAACAGGGACCCGAACACTGAAGCTTTCTTT